The sequence of this T cell receptor beta chain was determined in a study of OX40 agonist ivuxolimab in advanced cancers. Turning to the overall study: Ivuxolimab was an agonistic, fully human IgG2 monoclonal antibody directed against OX40 (CD134), a costimulatory receptor. Peripheral TCRbeta sequencing was intended to test whether TCR sequence diversity was altered and clonal T-cell expansion was caused by ivuxolimab. The paper covers the monotherapy dose-escalation part of the phase I ivuxolimab trial, which included N ≈ 50 patients. In the dose-escalation cohort, around four fifths of patients were male, and the mean age was around 65 years with a range of roughly 23 to 79. Partial responses occurred in three dose-escalation patients, of whom one had hepatocellular carcinoma and two had cutaneous melanoma. Intravenous ivuxolimab was administered to patients every 2 weeks at six dose levels: 0.01, 0.1, 0.3, 1.5, 3 and 10 mg/kg. Prior anti-PD-1, anti-PD-L1 or anti-CTLA-4 therapy was permitted, and checkpoint inhibitors had been received by less than 45% of dose-escalation patients. Among the roughly 54 dose-escalation patients, approximately 20 had hepatocellular carcinoma, around 15 melanoma, 9 renal cell carcinoma and 9 head and neck cancer.

Taken from the germline V gene (reference sequence), the CDR1 and CDR2 loops are MNHEY and SMNVEV. V ends up 4 bases short and J 7 bases short, with an unmatched junction base count of 9. From its cysteine to its phenylalanine, the CDR3 spans 16 amino acids. The entry retains the CDR3 DNA only, 48 bases that are in frame from base 1. Worth noting for this clone: Its target antigen remains unknown. One base away there is no much larger clone; base qualities are not given.

The trial excluded patients who had a history of autoimmune disease or who were on systemic immunosuppression. Peripheral blood for TCR sequencing was drawn from every dose cohort at baseline, at cycle 4 day 1 and at cycle 7 day 1. Samples were obtained from an open-label, multicenter, first-in-human phase I dose-escalation trial of ivuxolimab. Adults with locally advanced or metastatic melanoma, renal cell carcinoma, hepatocellular carcinoma or head and neck squamous cell carcinoma were enrolled in the trial. Before TCR sequencing, CD4+ T cells and CD8+ T cells from peripheral blood were sorted into separate populations. General findings and caveats noted by the study authors: On average, CD8+ T cells showed more expanded clones than CD4+ T cells after ivuxolimab. Low levels of normalized T-cell clonal expansion were also seen in some patients who did not respond. Partial responders in the 0.1-3.0 mg/kg groups had among the lowest normalized peripheral clonal expansion, especially among CD8+ T cells. At doses of 0.1 to 3.0 mg/kg, clonal expansion of both CD4+ and CD8+ blood T cells was observed from baseline to week 6. Which antigens the clonally expanded peripheral T cells were specific for was not determined.

Genomic DNA was extracted from sorted cells for sequencing of the TCRbeta CDR3 region. The immunoSEQ Assay was used for sequencing of TCRbeta CDR3 regions. Drawn from immuneACCESS, this table holds only the in-frame rearrangements with V and J called that TCRdb kept. Clones are partly lost; checked studies trace under half to an unresolved V gene and leave the rest unexplained. For this sample the table gives under 100,000 clones, of which approximately 85% were detected only once. Less than 6% of the sample rests with the top ten. The sample in question was CD4+ or CD8+ T cells sorted from blood, obtained in a trial of the OX40 agonist ivuxolimab. The chain joins TRBV27 to TRBJ2-1; TRBD2 lines up with 11 middle nucleotides. The sequence came from an adult with an advanced solid tumor such as melanoma, head and neck, liver or kidney cancer. The DNA sequence is as follows: TGTGCCAGCAGTTGGGAGGGACTAGCGGTCTATAATGAGCAGTTCTTC. Its protein reads: CASSWEGLAVYNEQFF.